The table lists the clone carrying this T cell receptor (beta chain) with many counts. Its matching antigen is unknown. The V and J ends lost 6 bases and 2 bases, in that order; junction bases with no gene match: 3. Germline assignment: CDR1 KGHDR and CDR2 SFDVKD. CDR3 length: 15 residues. This sample was taken from a study of CD8+CD57+ T cells in acquired aplastic anemia. Whole-study findings and limits: Patients and controls shared fewer than 30 CD8+ CDR3 sequences.

The template for TCR beta VDJ and CDR3 sequence profiling was genomic DNA. TCRdb re-derived calls from the reads in MiXCR, one entry per CDR3 protein. This table holds roughly 250,000 distinct CDR3 sequences, 40% to 50% found once. Patients who underwent sequencing had shown CD8+CD57+ cell expansion by flow cytometry. This TCR derives from a human donor with aplastic anemia. Material: sorted CD4+, CD8+, or CD8+CD57+ T cells (not recorded which) from PBMCs. The chain carries TRBV24-1 and TRBJ2-1; 10 bases agree with TRBD2. The CDR3 region is CATSTSGITYNEQFF. As DNA, the CDR3 is TGTGCCACCAGTACTAGCGGGATTACCTACAATGAGCAGTTCTTC.